This record concerns one T cell receptor beta chain sequence. The record originates from a study of OX40 agonist ivuxolimab in advanced cancers. Assay: immunoSEQ multiplex PCR; the TCRdb copy retains only in-frame clones and omits some. The sample shows tens of thousands of clones, 70% to 85% of them seen only once. The CDR3 contains 14 residues. Trimming removed 1 base from V and 4 bases from J, with 10 bases in between. The germline gives CDR1 MNHNS, CDR2 SASEGT. The chain uses TRBV6-1 and TRBJ1-2, with no clear D. This TCR came from an adult with an advanced solid tumor such as melanoma, head and neck, liver or kidney cancer. Source: CD4+ or CD8+ T cells sorted from blood, taken in a trial of the OX40 agonist ivuxolimab. The CDR3 is CASSEGATLYGYTF. CDR3 nucleotide sequence: TGTGCCAGCAGTGAAGGGGCCACGCTCTATGGCTACACCTTC.